A selection of T cell receptor beta chains follows, all from one sample in a study of T cell responses to AZD1222 COVID-19 vaccine. The table came from immunoSEQ multiplex PCR; TCRdb's copy has only in-frame clones and leaves some out. The data hold roughly 130,000 clones, with 80% to 90% observed a single time. Sequenced material: peripheral blood, taken on day 0 of AZD1222 vaccination. The receptors shown here come from an adult in good health. Both conserved end residues are part of each CDR3. D genes are given only for firm matches. Clone size, where shown, is once, few, many, or a class for clones that have expanded.

>few|TRBV7-2|TRBJ1-3|.
TGTGCCAGCAGCTTGGGGAGCTCTGGAAACACCATATATTTT
CASSLGSSGNTIYF
>.|TRBV7-6|TRBJ2-5|.
TGTGCCAGCAGCTCCTCCGGGCAAGAGACCCAGTACTTC
CASSSSGQETQYF
>.|TRBV5-8|TRBJ2-3|TRBD1
TGTGCCAGCGTTCAGGGGGCAGATACGCAGTATTTT
CASVQGADTQYF
>.|TRBV2|TRBJ1-5|TRBD1
TGTGCCAGCAGCCCCCAGGGGGCTCGGCAGCCCCAGCATTTT
CASSPQGARQPQHF
>.|TRBV7-9|TRBJ2-3|TRBD1
TGTGCCAGCAGCTCCGGACAGGGGGCGACAGATACGCAGTATTTT
CASSSGQGATDTQYF
>.|TRBV9|TRBJ1-2|.
TGTGCCAGCAGCCCACACCTCAATTCCGGGACAAGTAACTATGGCTACACCTTC
CASSPHLNSGTSNYGYTF
>.|TRBV9|TRBJ1-2|.
TGTGCCAGCAGCCCAGACCCGGTGGGTGGCTACACCTTC
CASSPDPVGGYTF
>.|TRBV19|TRBJ2-3|.
TGTGCCAGTAGTATAAGGAATGTTGATACGCAGTATTTT
CASSIRNVDTQYF
>.|TRBV10-3|TRBJ1-1|.
TGTGCCATCAGTGAGGGACAGATGAACACTGAAGCTTTCTTT
CAISEGQMNTEAFF
>.|TRBV7-9|TRBJ2-1|TRBD2
TGTGCCAGCAGCTTAGGTCGGCTAGCGGGATCTGAGCAGTTCTTC
CASSLGRLAGSEQFF
>.|TRBV7-2|TRBJ2-1|TRBD2
TGTGCCAGCAGCCCCCGAGGACTAGTTATATCAGTTGAGCAGTTCTTC
CASSPRGLVISVEQFF
>.|TRBV3-1/TRBV3-2|TRBJ2-7|TRBD1
TGTGCCAGCAGCCAAGAGCGCGGACAGGCCTACGAGCAGTACTTC
CASSQERGQAYEQYF
>once|TRBV3-1/TRBV3-2|TRBJ1-1|.
TGTGCCAGCAGCCCCCGAAGGACCGGCACTGAAGCTTTCTTT
CASSPRRTGTEAFF
>.|TRBV6-5|TRBJ1-1|.
TGTGCCAGCAGGATGAGGGGGGACACTGAAGCTTTCTTT
CASRMRGDTEAFF
>.|TRBV4-1|TRBJ1-4|.
TGCGCCAGCAGCCAAGAAAAGTCGGCGGGTAAGAGGAAACTGTTTTTT
CASSQEKSAGKRKLFF
>.|TRBV5-1|TRBJ2-1|.
TGCGCCAGCAGCCCAGGTGGAAACAATGAGCAGTTCTTC
CASSPGGNNEQFF
>.|TRBV10-2|TRBJ2-7|TRBD1
TGCGCCAGCAGTAGAGGACAGGGGGCATTCGAGCAGTACTTC
CASSRGQGAFEQYF
>.|TRBV19|TRBJ1-3|.
TGTGCCAGTAGTTCTGCGGTACAGGGTATTTCTGGAAACACCATATATTTT
CASSSAVQGISGNTIYF
>few|TRBV3-1/TRBV3-2|TRBJ2-7|.
TGTGCCAGCAGCCGAAACCTTGACAGATCCTACGAGCAGTACTTC
CASSRNLDRSYEQYF
>.|TRBV30|TRBJ1-6|TRBD1
TGTGCCTGGAGTGTAATTGGGACAGGGCAACCCCTCCACTTT
CAWSVIGTGQPLHF
>.|TRBV19|TRBJ2-4|TRBD1
TGTGCCAGTAGCAAACAGGGGGCCGCCAAAAACATTCAGTACTTC
CASSKQGAAKNIQYF
>.|TRBV5-1|TRBJ2-7|.
TGCGCCAGCAGCTTGGTTTTAGCGGCCTACGAGCAGTACTTC
CASSLVLAAYEQYF
>.|TRBV2|TRBJ2-2|.
TGTGCCAGCAGATGGGGGCCCGGGGAGCTGTTTTTT
CASRWGPGELFF
>.|TRBV7-2|TRBJ2-1|TRBD2
TGTGCCAGCAGCTTCATCGCGGGAGGGAGCAATGAGCAGTTCTTC
CASSFIAGGSNEQFF